This T cell receptor beta chain was sequenced in a study of cytomegalovirus exposure and HLA in healthy donors. As for the study in general: Genetic ancestry analysis placed around 76% of the 300 to 400 donors that were genotyped in the Caucasian-associated cluster. General study findings and limits: The analysis excluded some indistinguishable V segments, including TRBV6-2 and TRBV6-3. There were a few CMV-associated chains whose specificity for CMV antigens was confirmed in vitro.

Worth noting for this clone: Its antigen is not known.

60 Vbeta and 13 Jbeta primers were used in PCR. As handled by the study authors: About 11 million of tens of millions of unique TCR beta chains were shared, per a later count. TCRdb's copy holds only in-frame clones and misses some; the assay was immunoSEQ multiplex PCR. Clone size and the V and J calls come from that table; the DNA yielded D and trimming. The repertoire table contains 100,000 or so clones. The CDR3 runs to 14 residues. The V end was cut by 0 bases, the J end by 6 bases, with 10 bases between. CDR1 and CDR2 from the germline V gene are LGHNA and YSLEER. The sequencing sample was made of PBMCs. The chain joins TRBV4-3 to TRBJ2-3; tentative D call: TRBD1 (6 bases). The sequence derives from a man between 45 and 60 years old in good health and CMV-seronegative. The CDR3 loop is CASSQETGLDTQYF. CDR3 DNA: TGCGCCAGCAGCCAAGAAACAGGGCTGGATACGCAGTATTTT.